The 30 T cell receptor beta chains listed next were all sequenced from one sample in a study of blood T cells in healthy people across ages (dated by TCRdb to between 2014 and 2017). The protocol used for the library was 5' RACE. Sequenced on an Illumina HiSeq 2500. A second PCR of roughly 6 to 12 cycles was performed with a sample-barcoded 5' primer and a J-beta primer mix. TCRdb redid the processing of the public reads, applying fastp at Q25 and MiXCR, and retained in-frame beta chains. Entries that share a CDR3 protein sequence are merged under the most common genes and DNA. The sample table shows about 1,500,000 distinct CDR3 sequences, and roughly 27% are seen once. The top ten constitute 7.7% of the sample. What was sequenced was blood. These receptors were collected from a woman aged 25 to 39 in good health.

V usage is TRBV7-3 and J usage is TRBJ2-3, with D perhaps TRBD2 (6 bases). Germline loops: CDR1 SGHTA, CDR2 FQGTGA. Between the trimmed V and J ends, which lost 8 bases and 3 bases, there was a span of 30 bases. The CDR3 covers 19 residues. This CDR3 is CASPISPTGRDSGTDTQYF. DNA for the CDR3: TGTGCCAGCCCTATTTCCCCCACGGGGCGGGACTCTGGGACAGATACGCAGTATTTT.

This sequence joins TRBV21-1 and TRBJ1-4. TRBV21-1 is a pseudogene segment. The CDR3 has 18 amino acids. In DNA form, the CDR3 reads TGTGCCAGCAGCAAAGTTTTAAGCGGCAGCGTTACTAATGAAAAACTGTTTTTT. Translating it yields CASSKVLSGSVTNEKLFF.

This clonotype was recorded a few times. This sequence joins TRBV27 and TRBJ2-7; possible D gene TRBD2, 7 bases. The CDR3 sequence is 13 residues long. The germline V gene has CDR1 MNHEY and CDR2 SMNVEV (reference sequence). V was cut by 3 bases and J by 5 bases, with 11 bases left in between. CDR3 amino acids: CASSLRGPHEQYF. CDR3 in DNA: TGTGCCAGCAGTTTGCGGGGGCCGCACGAGCAGTACTTC.

With regard to this clonotype: A much larger clone sits a single nucleotide away, making a read error possible. The V gene is TRBV6-6, the J gene TRBJ2-6, with TRBD1 as a possible D gene (5 bases). The CDR3 spans 16 residues. From germline, CDR1 is MNHNY and CDR2 SVGAGI (reference sequence). CDR3 nucleotide sequence: TGTGCCAACAGTTACAGGCGGAGCTCTGGGGCCAACGTCCTGACTTTC. Its translation is CANSYRRSSGANVLTF.

Only a few counts were recorded for this clonotype. The junction departs from the called germline gene at one end, perhaps through a read error. The gene calls are TRBV7-6 and TRBJ2-7; perhaps TRBD2 as D (5 bases). CDR1 SGHVS and CDR2 FNYEAQ come from the germline V gene. CDR3 length: 13 amino acids. The CDR3 sequence: CAISRSEGYEQYF. In nucleotides, the CDR3 is TGTGCCATCAGCCGGAGTGAGGGCTACGAGCAGTACTTC. Supplemented by reference TRBV7-6 and TRBJ2-7, the full variable domain reads GAGVSQSPRYKVTKRGQDVALRCDPISGHVSLYWYRQALGQGPEFLTYFNYEAQQDKSGLPNDRFSAERPEGSISTLTIQRTEQRDSAMYRCAISRSEGYEQYFGPGTRLTVT.

The chain joins TRBV6-1 to TRBJ1-2; 8 positions agree with TRBD1. CDR3 size: 13 residues. Germline lookup yields CDR1 MNHNS and CDR2 SASEGT. The J segment lost 8 bases and the V segment lost 8 bases, leaving 10 bases of the junction unmatched. CDR3 sequence: CASHDRGVRGYTF. DNA of the CDR3: TGTGCCAGCCACGACAGGGGAGTTCGAGGCTACACCTTC.

As for this clonotype: Since a much larger clone is just one base distant, this may be a read error. The V and J genes are TRBV5-6 and TRBJ2-1; 9 bases are shared with TRBD2. Judging by the DNA end, TRBJ2-7 fits better; the J call may be wrong. The germline V gene has CDR1 SGHDT and CDR2 YYEEEE. This CDR3 comprises 16 residues. The CDR3: CASSGLSGSSYNEQYF. CDR3 bases: TGTGCCAGCAGCGGCCTTAGCGGGAGCTCCTACAATGAGCAGTACTTC.

In its sample, this clonotype was seen many times. The CDR3 here is CASSAGQASSSVYGYTF. The DNA of the CDR3 is TGTGCCAGCAGCGCCGGACAGGCCTCGTCCAGCGTTTATGGCTACACCTTC. The rearrangement joins TRBV9 to TRBJ1-2; TRBD1 agrees at 7 bases. Germline V gene sequence: CDR1 SGDLS, CDR2 YYNGEE. This CDR3 is 17 amino acids long. V was pared by 3 bases and J by 5 bases, with 16 bases of the junction left unmatched.

Regarding this clonotype: The DNA is left out, because the CDR3 cannot be placed on it with certainty; the CDR3 is given as TCRdb lists it. This chain uses TRBV6-5 with TRBJ2-5; the table assigns TRBD2, which was not confirmed against the DNA. From germline, CDR1 is MNHEY and CDR2 SVGAGI. Including both end residues, the CDR3 is 20 amino acids long. CDR3 residues: CASSSSGGLAGGPIRETQYF.

This clonotype showed up many times. V and J are TRBV5-1 and TRBJ2-7, with D perhaps TRBD1 or TRBD2 (5 bases each). V was pared by 2 bases and J by 1 base, with 16 bases between. This CDR3 region has 16 residues. CDR1 SGHRS and CDR2 YFSETQ come from the germline V gene. The DNA for the CDR3 is TGCGCCAGCAGCTTCTCTCTCGGGGCAGAGTCCTACGAGCAGTACTTC. Residues: CASSFSLGAESYEQYF.

The V and J genes are TRBV7-2 and TRBJ1-2; D is uncertain. CDR3 size: 14 residues. V lost 5 bases to trimming and J lost 7 bases, with 17 bases between them. The germline V gene has CDR1 SGHTA and CDR2 FQGNSA. The CDR3 region has the DNA TGTGCCAGCAGCGCCCCGGGAGGGTTTGCTGGCTACACCTTC. Translation gives CASSAPGGFAGYTF.

This clonotype was recorded at least ten times. V and J are TRBV24-1 and TRBJ2-7, with D perhaps matching TRBD2 (5 bases). The germline V and J ends were trimmed by 5 bases and 7 bases, with 14 bases remaining between them. This CDR3 has 13 amino acids. Germline V gene lookup returns CDR1 KGHDR and CDR2 SFDVKD. The CDR3 protein is CATSGFTDWEQYF. The CDR3 nucleotides are TGTGCCACCAGTGGGTTTACGGACTGGGAGCAGTACTTC.

This clonotype was picked up a small number of times. The chain carries TRBV28 and TRBJ1-5, with 9 bases matching TRBD1. This CDR3 has 15 amino acids. Losses at the gene ends were 6 bases for V and 3 bases for J; bases not matched to a gene: 6. CDR1 is MDHEN and CDR2 is SYDVKM in the germline V gene. In nucleotides, the CDR3 is TGTGCCAGCAGAGATAGGACAGGGGACAATCAGCCCCAGCATTTT. Encoded protein: CASRDRTGDNQPQHF.

With respect to this clonotype: A much larger clone differs from this one at a single base, so this may be a read error. J is TRBJ2-1 and V is TRBV20-1; D might be TRBD2 (6 bases). The V end lost 1 base, the J end lost 12 bases, and 16 bases lay between the germline ends. There are 13 residues in the CDR3. The germline V gene encodes CDR1 DFQATT and CDR2 SNEGSKA (reference sequence). CDR3 protein: CSARVLAESVQFF. CDR3 nucleotide sequence: TGCAGTGCTAGAGTATTAGCGGAGAGTGTGCAGTTCTTC.

Only a few counts were recorded for this clonotype. This sequence joins TRBV29-1 and TRBJ1-2; D is uncertain. Germline-derived CDR1 and CDR2 are SQVTM and ANQGSEA. V was pared by 8 bases and J by 2 bases, with 12 bases between. CDR3 length: 12 residues. The CDR3 DNA reads TGCAGCACCGGACGGATAAACTATGGCTACACCTTC. Translating it yields CSTGRINYGYTF.

This clonotype was counted between two and nine times. The CDR3 DNA is TGCGCCAGCGGCCATTCCGGGACAGACGATGAGCAGTTCTTC. Its translation is CASGHSGTDDEQFF. The J gene is TRBJ2-1, the V gene TRBV10-2, with 7 nucleotides matching TRBD1. V lost 8 bases to trimming and J lost 8 bases; unmatched junction nucleotides: 12. This CDR3 has 14 residues. Germline CDR1 is WSHSY and CDR2 is SAAADI.

This clonotype turned up a few times. The chain has TRBV3-1 and TRBJ2-7, with 10 nucleotides matching TRBD1. CDR3 length: 20 residues. Germline values: CDR1 LGHDT, CDR2 YNNKEL (reference sequence). The V gene end was trimmed by 4 bases and the J gene end by 1 base; junction bases not matched to a gene: 19. In DNA, the CDR3 is TGTGCCAGCAGCCCGGGGACAGGGGCAAAACACCGACCTAGGTCCTACGAGCAGTACTTC. It yields the protein CASSPGTGAKHRPRSYEQYF.

This rearrangement joins TRBV20-1 to TRBJ1-2; 9 bases map to TRBD1. The CDR3 loop spans 16 amino acids. The germline CDR1 and CDR2 sequences are DFQATT and SNEGSKA (reference sequence). J gave up 4 bases and V 6 bases, and 15 bases lay outside the gene matches. The CDR3 is CSAHRDRGTEIYGYTF. In DNA, the CDR3 is TGCAGTGCCCACCGAGACAGGGGGACCGAAATCTATGGCTACACCTTC.

The rearrangement links TRBV5-1 to TRBJ2-5, with TRBD1 matching over 9 bases. The DNA end lines up better with TRBJ2-7; the J call may be wrong. The CDR3 contains 15 residues. Germline loops: CDR1 SGHRS, CDR2 YFSETQ. The CDR3 sequence is CASSPPGQGPHEQYF. CDR3 nucleotide sequence: TGCGCCAGCAGCCCACCGGGACAGGGACCCCACGAGCAGTACTTC.

With respect to this clonotype: This CDR3 is missing its conserved last phenylalanine or tryptophan, likely due to a read error. The chain carries TRBV27 and TRBJ2-4; the D gene is possibly TRBD2 (6 bases). Trimming cost V 8 bases and J 6 bases, with 14 bases left between them. Germline CDR1 is MNHEY and CDR2 is SMNVEV (reference sequence). This CDR3 has 13 amino acids. Here the CDR3 reads CASGSAGRNIQYY. Here the CDR3 DNA reads TGTGCCAGCGGTAGTGCGGGAAGAAACATTCAGTACTAC.

This clonotype was counted at least ten times. The V gene is TRBV29-1, the J gene TRBJ2-7; maybe TRBD1 (6 bases). Germline V gene data show CDR1 as SQVTM and CDR2 as ANQGSEA. The CDR3 spans 14 residues. The germline V and J ends were trimmed by 4 bases and 3 bases, with 16 bases remaining between them. CDR3 amino acids: CSVVEGGRIYEQYF. The DNA for the CDR3 is TGCAGCGTTGTTGAAGGGGGACGTATCTACGAGCAGTACTTC.

The chain has TRBV15 and TRBJ2-5; 8 nucleotides line up with TRBD2. The J segment lost 8 bases and the V segment lost 5 bases, leaving 13 bases of the junction unmatched. This CDR3 has 15 amino acids. Germline V gene lookup returns CDR1 LNHNV and CDR2 YYDKDF (reference sequence). CDR3 sequence (DNA): TGTGCCACCAGCGGATACGGAACTAGCGGCGAAACCCAGTACTTC. It specifies CATSGYGTSGETQYF.

The chain uses TRBV9 and TRBJ2-1; tentatively, D is TRBD1 (5 bases). Per germline, CDR1 SGDLS and CDR2 YYNGEE. The CDR3 sequence is 17 residues long. V was shortened by 3 bases and J by 2 bases, with 18 bases between the two germline ends. The CDR3 sequence is CASSDQGKGPPYNEQFF. In nucleotides, the CDR3 is TGTGCCAGCAGCGACCAGGGAAAGGGCCCCCCCTACAATGAGCAGTTCTTC.

The chain has TRBV11-2 and TRBJ2-3; 7 bases align to TRBD1. Germline V gene lookup returns CDR1 SGHAT and CDR2 FQNNGV. This CDR3 has 16 amino acids. The V gene end was trimmed by 4 bases and the J gene end by 0 bases; junction bases not matched to a gene: 7. The CDR3 here is CASSSKTGFSTDTQYF. CDR3 nucleotides: TGTGCCAGCAGCTCCAAGACAGGGTTTAGCACAGATACGCAGTATTTT.

This clonotype has more than one count but fewer than ten. V and J are TRBV9 and TRBJ1-6; 10 bases align to TRBD1. The germline gives CDR1 SGDLS, CDR2 YYNGEE. Trimming cost V 2 bases and J 9 bases; bases outside gene matches: 5. This CDR3 spans 15 amino acids. CDR3 amino acids: CASSVRDRGSSPLHF. The CDR3 DNA is TGTGCCAGCAGCGTGAGGGACAGGGGAAGTTCACCCCTCCACTTT.

To note about this clonotype: The conserved phenylalanine or tryptophan is not found at the CDR3 terminus, so this likely reflects a read error. This chain connects TRBV5-1 to TRBJ1-2; D unclear. Germline CDR1 and CDR2: SGHRS and YFSETQ. The CDR3 extends over 15 amino acids. The V end lost 0 bases, the J end lost 2 bases, and 11 bases lay between the germline ends. The CDR3 protein is CASSLGSGQNYGYTC. The CDR3 DNA sequence: TGCGCCAGCAGCTTGGGCTCCGGGCAGAACTATGGCTACACCTGC.

In this sample, this clonotype turned up a few times. J is TRBJ1-6 and V is TRBV3-1; no clear D. Germline CDR1 is LGHDT and CDR2 is YNNKEL (reference sequence). The CDR3 runs 15 residues. V was clipped by 0 bases and J by 3 bases, with 6 bases between them. The CDR3 here is CASSQEKGYNSPLHF. In DNA form, the CDR3 reads TGTGCCAGCAGCCAAGAGAAGGGCTATAATTCACCCCTCCACTTT.

Only a few counts were recorded for this clonotype. The chain employs TRBV10-2 and TRBJ1-5; the match to TRBD1 covers 9 bases. V dropped 4 bases and J dropped 4; count of bases not matched to a gene: 8. The CDR3 has 16 amino acids. CDR1 and CDR2 (germline): WSHSY, SAAADI. CDR3 loop: CASSGRYGTGNQPQHF. As DNA, the CDR3 is TGCGCCAGCAGTGGACGATACGGGACAGGGAATCAGCCCCAGCATTTT.

The chain joins TRBV6-1 to TRBJ2-5; D might be TRBD2 (6 bases). This CDR3 comprises 16 residues. In germline, CDR1 is MNHNS, CDR2 SASEGT. Trimming removed 1 base from V and 1 base from J, with 13 bases in between. CDR3 protein: CASSEGRRAFQETQYF. The CDR3 coding sequence is TGTGCCAGCAGTGAAGGCAGGAGGGCGTTCCAAGAGACCCAGTACTTC.

The chain has TRBV5-6 and TRBJ1-2, with D unresolved. Trimming stripped 4 bases from V and 4 bases from J, with 11 bases between. Germline V gives CDR1 SGHDT, CDR2 YYEEEE. The CDR3 covers 13 residues. The CDR3 DNA reads TGTGCCAGCAGCAGCCAGCCCTTCTATGGCTACACCTTC. Its protein product is CASSSQPFYGYTF.